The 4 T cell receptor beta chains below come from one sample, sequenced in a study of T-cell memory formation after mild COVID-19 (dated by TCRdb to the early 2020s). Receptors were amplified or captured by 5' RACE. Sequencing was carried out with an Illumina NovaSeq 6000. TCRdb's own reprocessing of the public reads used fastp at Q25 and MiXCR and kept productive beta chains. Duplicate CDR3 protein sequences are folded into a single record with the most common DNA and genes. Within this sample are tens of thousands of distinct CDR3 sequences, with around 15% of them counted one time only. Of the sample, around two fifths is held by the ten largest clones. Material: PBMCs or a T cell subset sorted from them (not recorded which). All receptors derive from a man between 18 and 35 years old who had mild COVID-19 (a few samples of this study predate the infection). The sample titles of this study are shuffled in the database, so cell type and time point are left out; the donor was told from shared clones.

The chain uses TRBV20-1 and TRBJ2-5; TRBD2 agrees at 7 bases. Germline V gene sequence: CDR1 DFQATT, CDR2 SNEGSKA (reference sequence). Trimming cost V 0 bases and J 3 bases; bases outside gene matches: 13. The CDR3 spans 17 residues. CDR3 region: CSARDPVLGTTEETQYF. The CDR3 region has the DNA TGCAGTGCTAGAGACCCGGTACTCGGGACTACCGAAGAGACCCAGTACTTC.

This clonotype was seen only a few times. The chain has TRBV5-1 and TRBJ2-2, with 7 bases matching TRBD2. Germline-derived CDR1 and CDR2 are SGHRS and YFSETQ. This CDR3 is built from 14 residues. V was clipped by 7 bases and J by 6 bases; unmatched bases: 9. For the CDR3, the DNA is TGCGCCAGCCGCGACCCTCGGGGGGCCGGGGAGCTGTTTTTT. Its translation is CASRDPRGAGELFF.

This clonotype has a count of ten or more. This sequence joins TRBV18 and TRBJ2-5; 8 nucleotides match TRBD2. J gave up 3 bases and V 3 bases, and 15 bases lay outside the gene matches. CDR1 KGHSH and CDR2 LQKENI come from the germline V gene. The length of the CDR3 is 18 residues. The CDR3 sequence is CASSPKAYVVAGKETQYF. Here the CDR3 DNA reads TGTGCCAGCTCACCGAAGGCCTACGTGGTAGCGGGGAAAGAGACCCAGTACTTC.

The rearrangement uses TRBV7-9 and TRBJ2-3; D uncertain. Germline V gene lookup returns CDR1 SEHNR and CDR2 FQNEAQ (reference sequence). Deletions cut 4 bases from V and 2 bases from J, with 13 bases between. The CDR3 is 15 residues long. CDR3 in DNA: TGTGCCAGCAGCTATTTTAGGGCCGTCACAGATACGCAGTATTTT. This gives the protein CASSYFRAVTDTQYF.